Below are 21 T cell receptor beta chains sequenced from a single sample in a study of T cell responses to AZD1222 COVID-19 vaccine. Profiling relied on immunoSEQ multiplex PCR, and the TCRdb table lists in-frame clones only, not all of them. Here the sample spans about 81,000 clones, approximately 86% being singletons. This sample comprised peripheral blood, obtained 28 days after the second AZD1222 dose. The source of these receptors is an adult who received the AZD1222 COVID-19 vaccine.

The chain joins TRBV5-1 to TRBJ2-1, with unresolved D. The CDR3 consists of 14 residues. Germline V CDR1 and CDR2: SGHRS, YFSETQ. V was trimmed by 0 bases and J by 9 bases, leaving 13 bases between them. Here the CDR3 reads CASSLGLVAGEQFF. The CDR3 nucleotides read TGCGCCAGCAGCTTGGGGTTGGTAGCTGGTGAGCAGTTCTTC.

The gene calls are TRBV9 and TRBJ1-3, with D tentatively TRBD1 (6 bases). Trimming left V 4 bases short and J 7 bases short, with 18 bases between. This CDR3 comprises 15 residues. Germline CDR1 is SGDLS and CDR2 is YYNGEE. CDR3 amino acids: CASSPRTPQGNTIYF. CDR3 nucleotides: TGTGCCAGCAGCCCCCGGACTCCTCAGGGGAACACCATATATTTT. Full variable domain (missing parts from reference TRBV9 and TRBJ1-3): DSGVTQTPKHLITATGQRVTLRCSPRSGDLSVYWYQQSLDQGLQFLIQYYNGEERAKGNILERFSAQQFPDLHSELNLSSLELGDSALYFCASSPRTPQGNTIYFGEGSWLTVV.

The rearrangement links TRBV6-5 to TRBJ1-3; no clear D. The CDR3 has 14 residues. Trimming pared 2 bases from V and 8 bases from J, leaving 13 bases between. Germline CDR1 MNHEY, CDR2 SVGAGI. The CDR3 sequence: CASSYDTGRDTIYF. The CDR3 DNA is TGTGCCAGCAGTTACGACACGGGGAGAGACACCATATATTTT.

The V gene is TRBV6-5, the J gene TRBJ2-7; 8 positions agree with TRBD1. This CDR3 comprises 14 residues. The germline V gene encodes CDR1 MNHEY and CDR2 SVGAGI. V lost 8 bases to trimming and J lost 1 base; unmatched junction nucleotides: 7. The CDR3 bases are TGTGCCAGCGGGCTACAGGGGGGATCCTACGAGCAGTACTTC. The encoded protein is CASGLQGGSYEQYF.

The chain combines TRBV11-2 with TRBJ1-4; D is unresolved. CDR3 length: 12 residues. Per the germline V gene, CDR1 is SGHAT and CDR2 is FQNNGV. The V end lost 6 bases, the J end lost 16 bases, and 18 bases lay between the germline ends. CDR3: CASRHSTEYQFF. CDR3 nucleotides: TGTGCCAGCAGACACTCGACCGAGTACCAGTTTTTT.

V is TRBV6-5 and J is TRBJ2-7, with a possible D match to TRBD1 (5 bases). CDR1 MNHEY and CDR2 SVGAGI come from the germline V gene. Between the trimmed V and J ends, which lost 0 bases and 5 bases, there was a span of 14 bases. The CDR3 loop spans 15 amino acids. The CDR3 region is CASSYSRQGGDEQYF. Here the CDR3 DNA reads TGTGCCAGCAGTTACTCTCGGCAGGGTGGCGACGAGCAGTACTTC.

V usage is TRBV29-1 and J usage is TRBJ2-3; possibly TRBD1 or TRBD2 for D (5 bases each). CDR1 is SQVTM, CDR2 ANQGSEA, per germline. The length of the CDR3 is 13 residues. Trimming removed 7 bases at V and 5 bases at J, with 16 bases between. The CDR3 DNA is TGCAGCGGGGGTGGGGGACGGGTAGATACGCAGTATTTT. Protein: CSGGGGRVDTQYF.

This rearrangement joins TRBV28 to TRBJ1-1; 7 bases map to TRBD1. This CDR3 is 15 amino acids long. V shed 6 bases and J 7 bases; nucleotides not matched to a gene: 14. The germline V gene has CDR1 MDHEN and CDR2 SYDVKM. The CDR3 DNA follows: TGTGCCAGCAGGACCTTCCAGGGGGGGAAGGTTGAAGCTTTCTTT. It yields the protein CASRTFQGGKVEAFF.

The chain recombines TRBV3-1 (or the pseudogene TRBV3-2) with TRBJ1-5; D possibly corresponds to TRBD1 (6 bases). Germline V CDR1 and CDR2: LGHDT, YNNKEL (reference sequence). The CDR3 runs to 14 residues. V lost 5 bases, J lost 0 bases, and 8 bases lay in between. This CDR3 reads CASSAGVSNQPQHF. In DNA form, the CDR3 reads TGTGCCAGCAGCGCAGGGGTTAGCAATCAGCCCCAGCATTTT.

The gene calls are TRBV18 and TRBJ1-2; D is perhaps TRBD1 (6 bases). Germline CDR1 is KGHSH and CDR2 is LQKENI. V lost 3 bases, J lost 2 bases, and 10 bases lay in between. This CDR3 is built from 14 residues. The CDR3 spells CASSPVRGNYGYTF. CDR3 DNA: TGTGCCAGCTCACCGGTCAGGGGCAACTATGGCTACACCTTC.

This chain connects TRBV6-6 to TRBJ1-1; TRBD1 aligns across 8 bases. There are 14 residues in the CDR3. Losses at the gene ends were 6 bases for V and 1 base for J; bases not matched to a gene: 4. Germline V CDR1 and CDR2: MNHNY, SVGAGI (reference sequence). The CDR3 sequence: CASRADRANTEAFF. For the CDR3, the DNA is TGTGCCAGCAGGGCGGACAGGGCGAACACTGAAGCTTTCTTT.

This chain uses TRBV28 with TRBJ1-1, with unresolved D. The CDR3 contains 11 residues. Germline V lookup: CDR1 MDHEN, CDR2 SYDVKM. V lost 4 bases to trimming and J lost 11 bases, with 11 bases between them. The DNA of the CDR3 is TGTGCCAGCAGTTCGACGATTGGGGCTTTCTTT. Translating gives CASSSTIGAFF.

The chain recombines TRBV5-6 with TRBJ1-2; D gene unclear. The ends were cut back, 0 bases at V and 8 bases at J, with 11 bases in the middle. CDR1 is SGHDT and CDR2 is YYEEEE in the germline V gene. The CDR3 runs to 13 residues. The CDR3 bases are TGTGCCAGCAGCTTGGATAGGGATAGGGGCTACACCTTC. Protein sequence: CASSLDRDRGYTF.

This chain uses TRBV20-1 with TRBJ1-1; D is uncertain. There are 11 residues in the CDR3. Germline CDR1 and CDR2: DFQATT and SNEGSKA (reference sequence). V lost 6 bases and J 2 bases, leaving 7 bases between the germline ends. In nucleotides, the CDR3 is TGCAGTGCCCCAGGTAACACTGAAGCTTTCTTT. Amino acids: CSAPGNTEAFF.

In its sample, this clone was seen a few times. This chain's CDR3 is CASSPRTGGGDEQYF. CDR3 sequence (DNA): TGTGCCAGCAGCCCTCGGACAGGGGGCGGGGACGAGCAGTACTTC. The chain employs TRBV9 and TRBJ2-7, with 11 bases lining up with TRBD1. V was pared by 4 bases and J by 5 bases, with 8 bases of the junction left unmatched. The CDR3 runs 15 residues. Germline V gene sequence: CDR1 SGDLS, CDR2 YYNGEE.

The CDR3 loop is CASSPSLSTDTQYF. The CDR3 coding sequence is TGTGCCAGCAGCCCCTCCCTAAGCACAGATACGCAGTATTTT. The genes are TRBV11-2 and TRBJ2-3; D is undetermined. Trimming cost V 5 bases and J 0 bases, with 9 bases left between them. In germline, CDR1 is SGHAT, CDR2 FQNNGV. CDR3 length: 14 residues.

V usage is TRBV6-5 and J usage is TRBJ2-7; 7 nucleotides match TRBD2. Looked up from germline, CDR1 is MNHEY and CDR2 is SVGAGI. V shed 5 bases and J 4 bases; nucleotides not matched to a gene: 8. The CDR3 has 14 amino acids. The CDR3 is CASSPGLLAYEQYF. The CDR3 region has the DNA TGTGCCAGCAGTCCGGGACTACTGGCGTACGAGCAGTACTTC.

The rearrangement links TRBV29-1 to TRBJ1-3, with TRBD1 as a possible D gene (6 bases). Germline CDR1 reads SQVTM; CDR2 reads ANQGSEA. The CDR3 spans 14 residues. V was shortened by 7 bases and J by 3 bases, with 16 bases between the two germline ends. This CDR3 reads CSANGGANGNTIYF. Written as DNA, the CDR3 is TGCAGCGCGAACGGGGGGGCTAATGGAAACACCATATATTTT.

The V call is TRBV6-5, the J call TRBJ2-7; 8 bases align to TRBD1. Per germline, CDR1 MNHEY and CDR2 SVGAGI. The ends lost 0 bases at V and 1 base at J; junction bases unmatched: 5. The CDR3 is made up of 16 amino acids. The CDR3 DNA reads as TGTGCCAGCAGTTACTCGATCAGGGGGCCATCCTACGAGCAGTACTTC. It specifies CASSYSIRGPSYEQYF.

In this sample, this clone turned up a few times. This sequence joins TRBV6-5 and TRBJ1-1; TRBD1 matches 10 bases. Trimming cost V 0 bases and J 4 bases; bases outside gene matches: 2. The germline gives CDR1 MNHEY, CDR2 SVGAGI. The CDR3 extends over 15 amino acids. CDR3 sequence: CASSYSGQGTTEAFF. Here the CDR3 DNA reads TGTGCCAGCAGTTACTCGGGACAGGGGACCACTGAAGCTTTCTTT.

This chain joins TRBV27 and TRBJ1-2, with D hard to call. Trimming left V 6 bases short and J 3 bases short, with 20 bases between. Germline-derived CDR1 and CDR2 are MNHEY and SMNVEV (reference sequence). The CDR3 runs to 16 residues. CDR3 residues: CASSSFVSRADYGYTF. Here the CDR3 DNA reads TGTGCCAGCAGCTCCTTTGTAAGTCGGGCGGACTATGGCTACACCTTC.